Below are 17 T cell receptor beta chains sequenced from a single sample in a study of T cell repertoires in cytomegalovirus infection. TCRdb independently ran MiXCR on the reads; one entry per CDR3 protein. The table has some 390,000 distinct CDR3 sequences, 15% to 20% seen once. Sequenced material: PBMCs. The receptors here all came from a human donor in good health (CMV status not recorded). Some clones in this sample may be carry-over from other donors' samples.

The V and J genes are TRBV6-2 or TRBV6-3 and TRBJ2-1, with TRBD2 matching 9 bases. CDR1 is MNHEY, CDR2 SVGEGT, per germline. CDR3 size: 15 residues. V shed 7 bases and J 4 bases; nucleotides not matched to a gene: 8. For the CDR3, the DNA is TGTGCCAGCATGGTAAGGACTAGCGCTTACAATGAGCAGTTCTTC. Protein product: CASMVRTSAYNEQFF.

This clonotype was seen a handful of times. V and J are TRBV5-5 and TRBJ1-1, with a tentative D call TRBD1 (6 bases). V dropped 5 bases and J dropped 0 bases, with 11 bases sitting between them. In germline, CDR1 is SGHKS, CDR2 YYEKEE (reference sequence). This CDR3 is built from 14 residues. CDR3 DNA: TGTGCCAGCAGTTTGACAGGCATGAACACTGAAGCTTTCTTT. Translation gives CASSLTGMNTEAFF.

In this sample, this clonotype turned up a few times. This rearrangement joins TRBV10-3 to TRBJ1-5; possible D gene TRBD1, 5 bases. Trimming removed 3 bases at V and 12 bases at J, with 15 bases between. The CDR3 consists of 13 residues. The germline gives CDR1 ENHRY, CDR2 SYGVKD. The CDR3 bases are TGTGCCATCAGTGACCGGGTTCTAACAGGCCAGCATTTT. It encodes CAISDRVLTGQHF.

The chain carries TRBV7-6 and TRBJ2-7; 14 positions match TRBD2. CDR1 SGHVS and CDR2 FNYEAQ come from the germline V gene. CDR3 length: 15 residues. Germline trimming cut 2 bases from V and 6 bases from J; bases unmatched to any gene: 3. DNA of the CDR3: TGTGCCAGCAGCTTATCGGGACTAGCGGGAGCCGAGCAGTACTTC. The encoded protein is CASSLSGLAGAEQYF.

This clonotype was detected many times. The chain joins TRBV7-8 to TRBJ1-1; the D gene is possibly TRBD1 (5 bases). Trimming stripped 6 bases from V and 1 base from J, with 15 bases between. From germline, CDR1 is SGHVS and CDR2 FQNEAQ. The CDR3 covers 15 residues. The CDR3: CASSRQGVGNTEAFF. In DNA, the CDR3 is TGTGCCAGCAGTCGGCAGGGCGTGGGGAACACTGAAGCTTTCTTT.

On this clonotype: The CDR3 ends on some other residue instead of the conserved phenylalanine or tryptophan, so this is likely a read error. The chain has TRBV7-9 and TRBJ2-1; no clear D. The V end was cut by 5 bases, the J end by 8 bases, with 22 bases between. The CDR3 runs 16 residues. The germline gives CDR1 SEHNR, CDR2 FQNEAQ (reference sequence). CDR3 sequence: CASSPGPRAQYDEQFL. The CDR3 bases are TGTGCCAGCAGCCCGGGCCCACGGGCACAATATGATGAGCAGTTCCTC.

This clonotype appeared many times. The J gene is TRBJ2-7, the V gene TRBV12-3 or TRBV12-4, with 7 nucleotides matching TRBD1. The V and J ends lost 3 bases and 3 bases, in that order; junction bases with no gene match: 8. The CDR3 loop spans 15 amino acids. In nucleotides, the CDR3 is TGTGCCAGCAGTTTTAAGACAGGGACCAGCTACGAGCAGTACTTC. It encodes CASSFKTGTSYEQYF.

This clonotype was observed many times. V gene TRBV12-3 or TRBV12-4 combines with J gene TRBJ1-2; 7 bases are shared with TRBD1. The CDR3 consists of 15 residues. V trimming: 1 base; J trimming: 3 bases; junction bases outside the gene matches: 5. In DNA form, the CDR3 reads TGTGCCAGCAGTTTAGGGCAGGGGGTCGACTATGGCTACACCTTC. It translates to CASSLGQGVDYGYTF.

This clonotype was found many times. DNA for the CDR3: TGTGCCAGCAGCCAGGGGCTTCGAGATTCACCCCTCCACTTT. Amino acid sequence: CASSQGLRDSPLHF. The V and J genes are TRBV7-6 and TRBJ1-6; tentative D call: TRBD1 (6 bases). This CDR3 has 14 amino acids. Trimming took off 5 bases at V and 8 bases at J, with 13 bases between the two ends. Germline V CDR1 and CDR2: SGHVS, FNYEAQ.

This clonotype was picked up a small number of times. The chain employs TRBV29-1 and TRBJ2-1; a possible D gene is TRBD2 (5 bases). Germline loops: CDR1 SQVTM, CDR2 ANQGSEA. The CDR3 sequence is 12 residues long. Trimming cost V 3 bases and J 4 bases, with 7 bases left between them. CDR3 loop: CSVEDSYNEQFF. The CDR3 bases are TGCAGCGTTGAGGACTCGTACAATGAGCAGTTCTTC.

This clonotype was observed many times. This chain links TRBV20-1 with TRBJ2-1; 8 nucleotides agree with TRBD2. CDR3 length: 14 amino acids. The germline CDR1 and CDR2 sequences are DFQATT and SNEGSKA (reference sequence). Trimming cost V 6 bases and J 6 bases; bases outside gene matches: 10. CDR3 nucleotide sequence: TGCAGTGCAGCCGGGGGGGAGACCCGCAATGAGCAGTTCTTC. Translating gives CSAAGGETRNEQFF.

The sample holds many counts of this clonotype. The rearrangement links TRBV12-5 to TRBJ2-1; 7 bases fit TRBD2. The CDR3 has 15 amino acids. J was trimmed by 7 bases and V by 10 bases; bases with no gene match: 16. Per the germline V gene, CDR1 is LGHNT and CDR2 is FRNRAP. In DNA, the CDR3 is TGTGCTACCAGGAGAGGCGGGAGTGTAAAAAATGAGCAGTTCTTC. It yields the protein CATRRGGSVKNEQFF.

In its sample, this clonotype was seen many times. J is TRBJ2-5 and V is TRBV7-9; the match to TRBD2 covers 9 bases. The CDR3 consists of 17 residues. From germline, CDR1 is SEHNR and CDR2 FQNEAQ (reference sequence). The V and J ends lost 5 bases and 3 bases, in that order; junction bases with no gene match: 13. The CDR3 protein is CASSHRRLAGHEETQYF. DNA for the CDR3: TGTGCCAGCAGCCATCGGAGGCTAGCGGGGCACGAAGAGACCCAGTACTTC.

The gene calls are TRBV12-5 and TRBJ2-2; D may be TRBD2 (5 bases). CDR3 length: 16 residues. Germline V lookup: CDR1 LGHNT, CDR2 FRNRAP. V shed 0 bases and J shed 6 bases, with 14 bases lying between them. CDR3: CASGLVVTTMPGELFF. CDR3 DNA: TGTGCTAGTGGTTTGGTGGTGACTACGATGCCCGGGGAGCTGTTTTTT.

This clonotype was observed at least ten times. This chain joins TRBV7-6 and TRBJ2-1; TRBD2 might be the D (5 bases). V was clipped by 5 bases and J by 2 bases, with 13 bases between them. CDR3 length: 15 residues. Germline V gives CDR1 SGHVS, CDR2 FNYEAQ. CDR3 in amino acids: CASSPIEGPYNEQFF. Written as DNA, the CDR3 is TGTGCCAGCAGCCCCATTGAGGGCCCCTACAATGAGCAGTTCTTC.

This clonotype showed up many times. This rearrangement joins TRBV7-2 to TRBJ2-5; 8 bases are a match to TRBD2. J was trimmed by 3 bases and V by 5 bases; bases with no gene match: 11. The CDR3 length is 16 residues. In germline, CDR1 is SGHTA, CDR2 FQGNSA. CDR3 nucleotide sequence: TGTGCCAGCAGCGCTACGACTGGTAGCGGGGAAGAGACCCAGTACTTC. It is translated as CASSATTGSGEETQYF.

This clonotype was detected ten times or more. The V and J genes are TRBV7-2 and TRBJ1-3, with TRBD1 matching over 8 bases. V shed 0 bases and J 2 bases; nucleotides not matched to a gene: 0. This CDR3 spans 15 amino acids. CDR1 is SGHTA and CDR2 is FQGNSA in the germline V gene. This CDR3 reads CASSLATGAGNTIYF. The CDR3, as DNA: TGTGCCAGCAGCTTAGCGACAGGGGCTGGAAACACCATATATTTT.